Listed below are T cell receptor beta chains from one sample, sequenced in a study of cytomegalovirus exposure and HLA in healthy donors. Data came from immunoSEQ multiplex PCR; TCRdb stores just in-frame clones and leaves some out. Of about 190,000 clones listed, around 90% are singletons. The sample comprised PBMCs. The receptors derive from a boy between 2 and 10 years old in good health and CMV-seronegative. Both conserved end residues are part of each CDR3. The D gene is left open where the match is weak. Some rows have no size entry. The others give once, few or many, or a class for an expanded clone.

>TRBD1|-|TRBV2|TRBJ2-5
TGTGCCAGCAGTGACCTACCTACAGGGGCCCGGTACTTC
CASSDLPTGARYF
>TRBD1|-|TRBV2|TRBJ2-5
TGTGCCAGCAGTAAATCTAGAGGACAGGGGGCTATAGAGACCCAGTACTTC
CASSKSRGQGAIETQYF
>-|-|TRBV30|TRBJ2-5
TGTGCCTGGAGCAGTCAAGAGACCCAGTACTTC
CAWSSQETQYF
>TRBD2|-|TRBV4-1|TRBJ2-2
TGCGCCAGCAGCCAAATCTCCGGGAGGGCCGGGGAGCTGTTTTTT
CASSQISGRAGELFF
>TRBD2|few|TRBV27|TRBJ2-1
TGTGCCAGCAGCCCCGGACTAGCAGTTTACAATGAGCAGTTCTTC
CASSPGLAVYNEQFF
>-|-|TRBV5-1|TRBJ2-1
TGCGCCAGCAGCTTGGCGATTTCTACAGGGAGCTCCTACAATGAGCAGTTCTTC
CASSLAISTGSSYNEQFF
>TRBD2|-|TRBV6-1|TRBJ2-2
TGTGCCATCCGGTACTTAGCGGGGAACACCGGGGAGCTGTTTTTT
CAIRYLAGNTGELFF
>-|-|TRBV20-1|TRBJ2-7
TGCAGTGCTCCCGGGGTCTACGAGCAGTACTTC
CSAPGVYEQYF
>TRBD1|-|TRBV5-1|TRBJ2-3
TGCGCCAGCAGCTTGTTCACAGGGGGCCCAGATACGCAGTATTTT
CASSLFTGGPDTQYF
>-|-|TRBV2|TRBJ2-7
TGTGCCAGCAAGTTGGGGAGTAACTCCTACGAGCAGTACTTC
CASKLGSNSYEQYF